This passage covers 8 T cell receptor beta chains from one sample sequenced in a study of cytomegalovirus exposure and HLA in healthy donors. The assay was immunoSEQ multiplex PCR, and TCRdb's table has in-frame clones only and misses some. Of 100,000 to 150,000 clones listed, roughly nine tenths are singletons. The sequenced sample consisted of PBMCs. The receptors shown here come from a woman between 18 and 29 years old in good health and CMV-seronegative.

The V call is TRBV5-1, the J call TRBJ1-2; 10 bases are shared with TRBD1. This CDR3 region has 16 residues. The germline gives CDR1 SGHRS, CDR2 YFSETQ. J was trimmed by 4 bases and V by 4 bases; bases with no gene match: 10. CDR3 loop: CASSLSGQGGTYGYTF. CDR3 DNA sequence: TGCGCCAGCAGCCTTTCCGGACAGGGGGGTACCTATGGCTACACCTTC.

This sequence joins TRBV6-1 and TRBJ2-1, with a tentative D call TRBD1 (7 bases). V shed 3 bases and J shed 7 bases, with 19 bases lying between them. This CDR3 spans 16 amino acids. Germline V gives CDR1 MNHNS, CDR2 SASEGT. The CDR3 protein is CASSDVGGTVFNEQFF. CDR3 coding DNA: TGTGCCAGCAGTGATGTCGGCGGGACAGTGTTTAATGAGCAGTTCTTC.

The sample holds one count of this clone. V gene TRBV4-2 combines with J gene TRBJ2-3; 10 bases align to TRBD2. Germline V gene data show CDR1 as LGHNA and CDR2 as YNFKEQ. This CDR3 contains 17 residues. The V segment lost 0 bases and the J segment 6 bases; nucleotides outside the gene matches: 9. The chain's CDR3 is CASSQDGERGGRDTQYF. Written as DNA, the CDR3 is TGTGCCAGCAGCCAAGATGGGGAGCGGGGGGGCCGGGATACGCAGTATTTT.

This rearrangement joins TRBV6-6 to TRBJ1-5; tentatively, D is TRBD1 (5 bases). The CDR3 runs to 15 residues. V lost 2 bases and J lost 7, with 15 bases in between. Germline V CDR1 and CDR2: MNHNY, SVGAGI (reference sequence). The CDR3 loop is CASSYGSGLGQPQHF. CDR3 sequence (DNA): TGTGCCAGCAGTTACGGTTCAGGGTTAGGCCAGCCCCAGCATTTT.

The chain combines TRBV19 with TRBJ1-2, with D possibly being TRBD1 (5 bases). The CDR3 contains 14 residues. V was trimmed by 3 bases and J by 8 bases, leaving 16 bases between them. Germline assignment: CDR1 LNHDA and CDR2 SQIVND (reference sequence). CDR3 amino acids: CASSIRDSVSGYTF. CDR3 sequence (DNA): TGTGCCAGTAGTATCCGGGACTCCGTTTCGGGCTACACCTTC.

This chain joins TRBV19 and TRBJ1-2; TRBD1 is a possible D gene (6 bases). The CDR3 totals 12 residues. Trimming shortened V by 5 bases and J by 5 bases, and 9 bases separated the two germline ends. Germline lookup yields CDR1 LNHDA and CDR2 SQIVND (reference sequence). The DNA of the CDR3 is TGTGCCAGTAGTGTACAGGGTTATGGCTACACCTTC. Its protein is CASSVQGYGYTF.

The chain carries TRBV28 and TRBJ2-4; TRBD1 might be the D (6 bases). The ends were cut back, 6 bases at V and 13 bases at J, with 16 bases in the middle. The CDR3 is 12 amino acids. Germline V lookup: CDR1 MDHEN, CDR2 SYDVKM. CDR3: CASSKQGLAQYF. As DNA, the CDR3 is TGTGCCAGCAGCAAACAGGGTTTGGCCCAGTACTTC.

The chain couples TRBV2 to TRBJ2-1; 14 bases line up with TRBD2. CDR1 is SNHLY and CDR2 is FYNNEI in the germline V gene. Losses at the gene ends were 6 bases for V and 9 bases for J; bases not matched to a gene: 13. This CDR3 is 17 amino acids long. In nucleotides, the CDR3 is TGTGCCAGCAGGGACGCCCGGACTAGCGGGGGGTGGGGTGAGCAGTTCTTC. Its translation is CASRDARTSGGWGEQFF.